A single sample is the source of the 9 T cell receptor beta chains below, sequenced in a study of cytomegalovirus exposure and HLA in healthy donors. In the PCR, 60 Vbeta and 13 Jbeta primers were used. The method was immunoSEQ multiplex PCR; TCRdb's version includes in-frame clones alone and lacks a portion of them. The sample has a few hundred thousand clones; approximately 82% are singletons. The sequenced sample was PBMCs. The source is a woman aged 40 to 50 in good health and CMV-seronegative.

This clone was seen just once. V usage is TRBV7-9 and J usage is TRBJ2-1; D is possibly TRBD2 (7 bases). Looked up from germline, CDR1 is SEHNR and CDR2 is FQNEAQ (reference sequence). The length of the CDR3 is 16 residues. V was trimmed by 1 base and J by 3 bases, leaving 13 bases between them. CDR3 sequence (DNA): TGTGCCAGCAGCTTAGAAAGGGGGGGCTTCTACAATGAGCAGTTCTTC. Its translation is CASSLERGGFYNEQFF.

V is TRBV4-2 and J is TRBJ2-1, with 7 bases fitting TRBD1. Germline CDR1 LGHNA, CDR2 YNFKEQ. V was pared by 1 base and J by 10 bases, with 13 bases of the junction left unmatched. This CDR3 comprises 16 residues. CDR3 sequence reads: CASSQAPGQSQLEQFF. CDR3 in DNA: TGTGCCAGCAGCCAAGCCCCGGGACAGTCCCAATTAGAGCAGTTCTTC.

The rearrangement uses TRBV5-1 and TRBJ1-1; D perhaps matches TRBD1 (5 bases). This CDR3 comprises 13 residues. Between the trimmed V and J ends, which lost 2 bases and 7 bases, there was a span of 12 bases. Germline CDR1 reads SGHRS; CDR2 reads YFSETQ. DNA of the CDR3: TGCGCCAGCAGCTTCGGTGGGGGAGGTGAAGCTTTCTTT. Protein product: CASSFGGGGEAFF.

To note about this clone: Other DNA sequences from this sample encode an identical CDR3 as well. CDR3 in amino acids: CASSLAGGNTGELFF. CDR3 bases: TGTGCCAGCAGCTTGGCGGGGGGGAACACCGGGGAGCTGTTTTTT. V gene TRBV5-4 combines with J gene TRBJ2-2; 7 bases line up with TRBD2. Germline trimming cut 0 bases from V and 1 base from J; bases unmatched to any gene: 0. CDR1 is SGHNT and CDR2 is YYREEE in the germline V gene (reference sequence). The CDR3 covers 15 residues.

This chain uses TRBV30 with TRBJ1-4, with D possibly matching TRBD1 (6 bases). Germline loops: CDR1 GTSNPN, CDR2 SVGIG (reference sequence). Trimming took 0 bases from V and 5 from J, leaving 10 bases between them. The CDR3 spans 14 residues. The CDR3 reads CAWSVGQGNEKLFF. The CDR3 DNA reads as TGTGCCTGGAGTGTAGGGCAGGGGAATGAAAAACTGTTTTTT.

The chain uses TRBV28 and TRBJ1-2; 8 bases align to TRBD1. This CDR3 has 15 residues. The V gene's germline CDR1 is MDHEN and CDR2 SYDVKM. The trim removed 6 bases at V and 4 bases at J, leaving 10 bases unmatched. The CDR3 DNA reads TGTGCCAGCAGCTGGACAGGGCGGAGGACCTATGGCTACACCTTC. Its translation: CASSWTGRRTYGYTF.

The genes are TRBV19 and TRBJ2-7, with 8 bases aligning to TRBD1. Germline values: CDR1 LNHDA, CDR2 SQIVND (reference sequence). The trim removed 3 bases at V and 6 bases at J, leaving 4 bases unmatched. This CDR3 comprises 13 residues. CDR3 protein: CASSMGDRTEQYF. The CDR3, as DNA: TGTGCCAGTAGTATGGGGGACAGGACCGAGCAGTACTTC. The full variable domain, in which reference TRBV19 and TRBJ2-7 provide the parts outside the CDR3, is DGGITQSPKYLFRKEGQNVTLSCEQNLNHDAMYWYRQDPGQGLRLIYYSQIVNDFQKGDIAEGYSVSREKKESFPLTVTSAQKNPTAFYLCASSMGDRTEQYFGPGTRLTVT.

The chain links TRBV4-2 to TRBJ2-5; the match to TRBD2 covers 12 bases. CDR3 length equals 19 residues. The germline gives CDR1 LGHNA, CDR2 YNFKEQ. With 3 bases clipped from V and 5 bases from J, the junction kept 16 bases outside the gene matches. The CDR3 DNA reads as TGTGCCAGCAGCCAGGAAGGTCCCGCCCTAGCGGGGGGGCTCGAGACCCAGTACTTC. Encoded protein: CASSQEGPALAGGLETQYF.

This clone was seen only once. The CDR3 protein is CASTLTGQGDSPLHF. The CDR3, as DNA: TGTGCCAGCACCCTAACGGGACAGGGAGATTCACCCCTCCACTTT. The chain employs TRBV27 and TRBJ1-6, with 9 bases fitting TRBD1. The V and J ends lost 7 bases and 8 bases, in that order; junction bases with no gene match: 9. Per germline, CDR1 MNHEY and CDR2 SMNVEV (reference sequence). The CDR3 sequence is 15 residues long.